These 32 T cell receptor beta chains originate from one sample sequenced in a study of shared clonotypes between healthy human individuals. In the naive CD8 group, cells lacked CD45RO and were positively selected for CCR7, so terminally differentiated effector memory CD45RA+ cells were left out. Produced via immunoSEQ multiplex PCR; TCRdb's table is partial and in-frame only. The data contain around 2.1 million clones, roughly 91% of them singletons. Material for sequencing was naive CD8+ T cells from PBMCs. The source of these receptors is a man aged 18 to 29 in good health. Some clones in this sample may be carry-over from other donors' samples.

The V and J genes are TRBV9 and TRBJ2-2, with 7 positions matching TRBD2. V lost 0 bases and J lost 3; bases outside the gene matches: 8. The CDR3 runs to 17 residues. Germline V CDR1 and CDR2: SGDLS, YYNGEE. In DNA, the CDR3 is TGTGCCAGCAGCGTAGATCCGGGAGGTCAGTACACCGGGGAGCTGTTTTTT. Translated, it gives CASSVDPGGQYTGELFF.

With respect to this clone: The same CDR3 also results from other DNA sequences found in this sample. For the CDR3, the DNA is TGTGCCAGTTCCACCTACGAGCAGTACTTC. Amino acids: CASSTYEQYF. This chain connects TRBV7-3 to TRBJ2-7; D is unresolved. Trimming took 9 bases from V and 2 from J, leaving 5 bases between them. CDR1 is SGHTA and CDR2 is FQGTGA in the germline V gene. The CDR3 covers 10 residues.

V is TRBV4-1 and J is TRBJ2-3, with D perhaps TRBD1 (6 bases). The CDR3 totals 15 residues. Per germline, CDR1 MGHRA and CDR2 YSYEKL. Trimming shortened V by 1 base and J by 6 bases, and 14 bases separated the two germline ends. CDR3 region: CASSQVSQGRDTQYF. CDR3 nucleotides: TGCGCCAGCAGCCAAGTCTCTCAGGGGCGCGATACGCAGTATTTT.

A single count supports this clone. V and J are TRBV25-1 and TRBJ2-3; TRBD2 agrees at 11 bases. This CDR3 is built from 17 residues. Germline trimming cut 3 bases from V and 2 bases from J; bases unmatched to any gene: 7. Per germline, CDR1 MGHDK and CDR2 SYGVNS. In DNA form, the CDR3 reads TGTGCCAGCAGTGACAGGGGGGGACTAGCGGACACAGATACGCAGTATTTT. It codes for CASSDRGGLADTDTQYF.

This clone showed up just once. Other nucleotide sequences from this sample produce the same CDR3. V gene TRBV4-1 combines with J gene TRBJ1-2, with TRBD1 matching 10 bases. J gave up 4 bases and V 4 bases, and 6 bases lay outside the gene matches. Germline CDR1 is MGHRA and CDR2 is YSYEKL. The CDR3 contains 15 residues. In DNA, the CDR3 is TGCGCCAGCAGCCCCGGACAGGGGGATGTCTATGGCTACACCTTC. Amino acids: CASSPGQGDVYGYTF.

The rearrangement links TRBV19 to TRBJ2-7; 8 bases fit TRBD2. Germline CDR1 is LNHDA and CDR2 is SQIVND (reference sequence). The CDR3 is 14 amino acids. Trimming cost V 2 bases and J 6 bases; bases outside gene matches: 6. CDR3 DNA: TGTGCCAGTAGTATAACGGGAGGGCCGGCCGAGCAGTACTTC. It specifies CASSITGGPAEQYF.

As concerns this clone: Additional DNA sequences in this sample encode the identical CDR3. The CDR3 coding sequence is TGTGCCAGCTCTTCCGGGCCTTCCTACGAGCAGTACTTC. Its protein product is CASSSGPSYEQYF. The chain is built from TRBV27 and TRBJ2-7; D is unclear. The CDR3 totals 13 residues. Germline V CDR1 and CDR2: MNHEY, SMNVEV (reference sequence). V was trimmed by 8 bases and J by 1 base, leaving 12 bases between them.

Concerning this clone: The identical CDR3 is also encoded by other nucleotide sequences in the sample. The chain is built from TRBV7-9 and TRBJ1-1; D ambiguous. The CDR3 length is 13 residues. The germline gives CDR1 SEHNR, CDR2 FQNEAQ (reference sequence). V was shortened by 5 bases and J by 0 bases, with 7 bases between the two germline ends. CDR3 coding DNA: TGTGCCAGCAGCCCAACAATGAACACTGAAGCTTTCTTT. This codes for CASSPTMNTEAFF.

The chain combines TRBV28 with TRBJ1-3; D might be TRBD1 (5 bases). V was cut by 2 bases and J by 4 bases, with 12 bases left in between. The length of the CDR3 is 15 residues. Looked up from germline, CDR1 is MDHEN and CDR2 is SYDVKM. In DNA, the CDR3 is TGTGCCAGCAGTTTACGGTTTCGGGGGGGAAACACCATATATTTT. Its protein product is CASSLRFRGGNTIYF.

This chain uses TRBV2 with TRBJ2-7; D call uncertain. CDR1 and CDR2 (germline): SNHLY, FYNNEI. This CDR3 contains 14 residues. Trimming left V 2 bases short and J 0 bases short, with 8 bases between. The CDR3 loop reads CASSEWAPSYEQYF. The CDR3 nucleotides are TGTGCCAGCAGTGAATGGGCCCCCTCCTACGAGCAGTACTTC.

The V and J genes are TRBV27 and TRBJ2-3, with D unclear. V was clipped by 7 bases and J by 2 bases, with 7 bases between them. CDR1 and CDR2 from the germline V gene are MNHEY and SMNVEV (reference sequence). The CDR3 covers 12 residues. The CDR3 reads CASTGDTDTQYF. Written as DNA, the CDR3 is TGTGCCAGCACTGGGGACACAGATACGCAGTATTTT.

The rearrangement joins TRBV4-3 to TRBJ2-2; 11 bases agree with TRBD1. Per the germline V gene, CDR1 is LGHNA and CDR2 is YSLEER. V shed 0 bases, J shed 4 bases, and the junction held 10 bases outside the gene matches. The CDR3 runs to 19 residues. This CDR3 reads CASSQERPLGQGATGELFF. The CDR3, as DNA: TGCGCCAGCAGCCAAGAACGCCCCCTTGGACAGGGGGCCACCGGGGAGCTGTTTTTT.

The chain combines TRBV6-1 with TRBJ1-2; no clear D gene. Germline V gene sequence: CDR1 MNHNS, CDR2 SASEGT. V was trimmed by 3 bases and J by 8 bases, leaving 10 bases between them. This CDR3 spans 12 amino acids. CDR3 sequence reads: CASSDGPVGYTF. The CDR3, as DNA: TGTGCCAGCAGTGATGGACCGGTAGGCTACACCTTC.

This rearrangement joins TRBV19 to TRBJ2-7; unclear D gene. This CDR3 region has 13 residues. The V end was cut by 5 bases, the J end by 1 base, with 9 bases between. Looked up from germline, CDR1 is LNHDA and CDR2 is SQIVND (reference sequence). The chain's CDR3 is CASSGSVSYEQYF. The DNA for the CDR3 is TGTGCCAGTAGTGGTTCGGTGTCCTACGAGCAGTACTTC.

CDR3 bases: TGCGCCAGCAGCCAACTAAGCGGGAACGGCCTCTACGAGCAGTACTTC. Translated, it gives CASSQLSGNGLYEQYF. This chain joins TRBV4-3 and TRBJ2-7; 7 nucleotides match TRBD2. CDR3 length: 16 amino acids. Germline V gives CDR1 LGHNA, CDR2 YSLEER. The trim removed 2 bases at V and 3 bases at J, leaving 10 bases unmatched.

A single count supports this clone. Other DNA variants within this sample encode the same CDR3. This sequence joins TRBV9 and TRBJ2-3; no definite D call. Trimming removed 0 bases from V and 0 bases from J, with 11 bases in between. Germline V gives CDR1 SGDLS, CDR2 YYNGEE. The CDR3 spans 16 residues. For the CDR3, the DNA is TGTGCCAGCAGCGTAGGGGTGGGGTTAAGCACAGATACGCAGTATTTT. It is translated as CASSVGVGLSTDTQYF. The variable domain in full, completed from reference TRBV9 and TRBJ2-3, reads DSGVTQTPKHLITATGQRVTLRCSPRSGDLSVYWYQQSLDQGLQFLIQYYNGEERAKGNILERFSAQQFPDLHSELNLSSLELGDSALYFCASSVGVGLSTDTQYFGPGTRLTVL.

V usage is TRBV28 and J usage is TRBJ1-5; 9 bases align to TRBD1. The CDR3 sequence is 18 residues long. CDR1 is MDHEN and CDR2 is SYDVKM in the germline V gene. The V gene end was trimmed by 2 bases and the J gene end by 2 bases; junction bases not matched to a gene: 10. The CDR3 sequence is CASSLSRDRVIGNQPQHF. The CDR3 DNA follows: TGTGCCAGCAGTTTAAGTCGGGACAGGGTGATTGGCAATCAGCCCCAGCATTTT.

The rearrangement joins TRBV9 to TRBJ2-5, with D possibly being TRBD2 (5 bases). Between the trimmed V and J ends, which lost 8 bases and 1 base, there was a span of 15 bases. This CDR3 spans 14 amino acids. The V gene's germline CDR1 is SGDLS and CDR2 YYNGEE. The CDR3 DNA sequence: TGTGCCAGTCGTCCCGGAGGACTCCAAGAGACCCAGTACTTC. Its translation is CASRPGGLQETQYF. Full variable domain (remainder filled in from reference TRBV9 and TRBJ2-5): DSGVTQTPKHLITATGQRVTLRCSPRSGDLSVYWYQQSLDQGLQFLIQYYNGEERAKGNILERFSAQQFPDLHSELNLSSLELGDSALYFCASRPGGLQETQYFGPGTRLLVL.

The gene calls are TRBV28 and TRBJ2-7; a possible D gene is TRBD1 (5 bases). Per the germline V gene, CDR1 is MDHEN and CDR2 is SYDVKM. V dropped 6 bases and J dropped 2 bases, with 11 bases sitting between them. This CDR3 contains 13 residues. The CDR3 sequence: CASSQGRAYEQYF. In DNA form, the CDR3 reads TGTGCCAGCAGCCAGGGAAGGGCCTACGAGCAGTACTTC.

V usage is TRBV9 and J usage is TRBJ1-2; no clear D. Trimming left V 0 bases short and J 4 bases short, with 10 bases between. CDR1 SGDLS and CDR2 YYNGEE come from the germline V gene. The CDR3 extends over 14 amino acids. CDR3 residues: CASSVVDGSYGYTF. CDR3 DNA: TGTGCCAGCAGCGTAGTCGACGGCTCCTATGGCTACACCTTC.

This clone was seen a single time. A much larger clone differs from this one at a single base, so this may be a read error. Other nucleotide sequences in the sample specify the same CDR3. The chain has TRBV11-2 and TRBJ1-1; no reliable D call. Per the germline V gene, CDR1 is SGHAT and CDR2 is FQNNGV. The CDR3 is 12 residues long. V dropped 1 base and J dropped 4 bases, with 4 bases sitting between them. CDR3 nucleotides: TGTGCCAGCAGCTTAGGGGTCACTGAAGCTTTCTTT. Its protein is CASSLGVTEAFF. Supplemented by reference TRBV11-2 and TRBJ1-1, the full variable domain reads EAGVAQSPRYKIIEKRQSVAFWCNPISGHATLYWYQQILGQGPKLLIQFQNNGVVDDSQLPKDRFSAERLKGVDSTLKIQPAKLEDSAVYLCASSLGVTEAFFGQGTRLTVV.

The rearrangement links TRBV5-8 to TRBJ2-7; D not resolved. V lost 3 bases to trimming and J lost 5 bases, with 3 bases between them. Germline V lookup: CDR1 SGHTS, CDR2 YDEGEE. The CDR3 sequence is 10 residues long. DNA for the CDR3: TGTGCCAGCAGCTCAAACGAGCAGTACTTC. It specifies CASSSNEQYF.

The chain joins TRBV4-3 to TRBJ2-7; the match to TRBD2 covers 9 bases. The CDR3 spans 15 residues. Germline V gene data show CDR1 as LGHNA and CDR2 as YSLEER. Trimming cost V 2 bases and J 2 bases; bases outside gene matches: 4. CDR3 sequence (DNA): TGCGCCAGCAGCCAAATCCTAGCGGGAACCTACGAGCAGTACTTC. Its translation is CASSQILAGTYEQYF.

V and J are TRBV9 and TRBJ1-1; no reliable D call. The germline V and J ends were trimmed by 2 bases and 1 base, with 9 bases remaining between them. Germline CDR1 and CDR2: SGDLS and YYNGEE. CDR3 size: 14 residues. The CDR3 region has the DNA TGTGCCAGCAGCGTGACCTTCGGGAACACTGAAGCTTTCTTT. Translation: CASSVTFGNTEAFF.

The gene calls are TRBV27 and TRBJ2-7; D might be TRBD2 (5 bases). The CDR3 consists of 14 residues. Germline values: CDR1 MNHEY, CDR2 SMNVEV (reference sequence). The germline V and J ends were trimmed by 6 bases and 5 bases, with 17 bases remaining between them. CDR3 region: CASSLRGSSNEQYF. As DNA, the CDR3 is TGTGCCAGCAGCCTTAGAGGGAGCTCGAACGAGCAGTACTTC.

This clone appeared a single time. V gene TRBV9 combines with J gene TRBJ2-3; weak D call: TRBD2 (5 bases). V was pared by 4 bases and J by 1 base, with 10 bases between. This CDR3 comprises 14 residues. Germline V CDR1 and CDR2: SGDLS, YYNGEE. The CDR3, as DNA: TGTGCCAGCAGCTCGGGAAGGGGCACAGATACGCAGTATTTT. Its protein is CASSSGRGTDTQYF.

The J gene is TRBJ1-1, the V gene TRBV9; 7 bases align to TRBD1. Germline loops: CDR1 SGDLS, CDR2 YYNGEE. V lost 3 bases and J lost 4; bases outside the gene matches: 6. This CDR3 has 14 amino acids. CDR3 DNA sequence: TGTGCCAGCAGCGCGACAGGGAGGGTCACTGAAGCTTTCTTT. Translation gives CASSATGRVTEAFF.

V gene TRBV28 combines with J gene TRBJ2-1, with D perhaps matching TRBD2 (5 bases). V was trimmed by 2 bases and J by 3 bases, leaving 14 bases between them. Germline V lookup: CDR1 MDHEN, CDR2 SYDVKM. This CDR3 has 16 amino acids. CDR3 amino acids: CASSLKPRAYYNEQFF. CDR3 DNA sequence: TGTGCCAGCAGTTTAAAACCGAGGGCCTACTACAATGAGCAGTTCTTC.

The V call is TRBV19, the J call TRBJ2-1; TRBD2 matches 7 bases. After removal of 1 base from V and 5 bases from J, the junction contained 8 bases not matched to a gene. The CDR3 runs to 16 residues. Germline assignment: CDR1 LNHDA and CDR2 SQIVND (reference sequence). The CDR3 DNA reads as TGTGCCAGTAGTATAGTGGGGGGAGGGATTCACAATGAGCAGTTCTTC. Translated: CASSIVGGGIHNEQFF.

This clone was seen just once. The chain employs TRBV28 and TRBJ1-1; D unresolved. With 5 bases removed from V and 11 bases from J, the gap between germline ends came to 27 bases. Germline values: CDR1 MDHEN, CDR2 SYDVKM. The CDR3 spans 16 residues. CDR3 sequence (DNA): TGTGCCAGCAGTCTAAAAGTCGGTGTCGGAGATAAAGAGGCTTTCTTT. It specifies CASSLKVGVGDKEAFF.

This clone was seen a handful of times. The V call is TRBV19, the J call TRBJ1-5; TRBD1 might be the D (5 bases). The V and J ends lost 5 bases and 4 bases respectively, with 15 bases between them. Germline V gene data show CDR1 as LNHDA and CDR2 as SQIVND (reference sequence). CDR3 size: 15 residues. CDR3 sequence: CASSPGRDSNQPQHF. Here the CDR3 DNA reads TGTGCCAGTAGTCCCGGACGGGACTCTAATCAGCCCCAGCATTTT. The entire variable domain, with the rest obtained from reference TRBV19 and TRBJ1-5, is as follows: DGGITQSPKYLFRKEGQNVTLSCEQNLNHDAMYWYRQDPGQGLRLIYYSQIVNDFQKGDIAEGYSVSREKKESFPLTVTSAQKNPTAFYLCASSPGRDSNQPQHFGDGTRLSIL.

For this clone: The sample holds other DNA sequences that translate to the same CDR3. This chain's CDR3 is CASRSSSYEQYF. In DNA form, the CDR3 reads TGTGCCAGCAGGAGCAGCTCCTACGAGCAGTACTTC. This chain joins TRBV7-9 and TRBJ2-7; D ambiguous. V lost 6 bases and J 0 bases, leaving 6 bases between the germline ends. The germline gives CDR1 SEHNR, CDR2 FQNEAQ (reference sequence). The CDR3 runs 12 residues.